What follows are 2 T cell receptor beta chains derived from one specimen sequenced in a study of glioma-infiltrating T cells after dendritic cell vaccination. As for time point: after dendritic cell vaccination, including at tumor progression/relapse. The protocol was immunoSEQ multiplex PCR, while the TCRdb copy is restricted to in-frame clones and leaves out a portion. The sample includes about 76,000 clones, around 86% seen only once; the top ten take 2% to 2.5%. The sequencing here drew on blood, taken after dendritic cell vaccination. The receptors shown here come from a human donor with glioblastoma.

The chain couples TRBV7-2 to TRBJ1-5; 9 positions agree with TRBD1. CDR3 size: 16 residues. The trim removed 0 bases at V and 5 bases at J, leaving 5 bases unmatched. The germline V gene has CDR1 SGHTA and CDR2 FQGNSA. In DNA, the CDR3 is TGTGCCAGCAGCTTAGCTGGTGGACAGGGGTATCAGCCCCAGCATTTT. Translating it yields CASSLAGGQGYQPQHF.

The J gene is TRBJ1-5, the V gene TRBV19; no clear D. The CDR3 contains 14 residues. Germline assignment: CDR1 LNHDA and CDR2 SQIVND (reference sequence). The germline V and J ends were trimmed by 3 bases and 4 bases, with 10 bases remaining between them. In nucleotides, the CDR3 is TGTGCCAGTAGTATGATGGGCGGGAATCAGCCCCAGCATTTT. This sequence encodes CASSMMGGNQPQHF.